The rows below give T cell receptor beta chains drawn from one sample of a study of shared clonotypes between healthy human individuals. Assay used: immunoSEQ multiplex PCR; TCRdb lists only in-frame clones, some missing. In the table there are 2.3 million or so clones, 85% to 95% of which are singletons. The source material was naive CD4+ T cells from PBMCs. These receptors came from a man between 18 and 35 years old in good health. Some clones in this sample may be carry-over from other donors' samples. The CDR3 runs from the conserved cysteine through the conserved F or W. D genes are given only for firm matches. Clone size is not always given. Where it is, it says once, few, many or a class for expanded clones.

clone size,J gene,D gene,V gene,CDR3 length,CDR3 protein,CDR3 DNA
-,TRBJ2-1,TRBD2,TRBV5-1,15,CASSLVPGGYNEQFF,TGCGCCAGCAGCTTGGTCCCGGGGGGATACAATGAGCAGTTCTTC
-,TRBJ1-1,-,TRBV15,14,CATSRVILNTEAFF,TGTGCCACCAGCAGAGTCATATTGAACACTGAAGCTTTCTTT
-,TRBJ1-2,-,TRBV4-2,14,CASSQDRGWGGYTF,TGTGCCAGCAGCCAAGATCGGGGGTGGGGTGGCTACACCTTC
-,TRBJ1-5,TRBD1,TRBV7-2,17,CASSLELGTGINQPQHF,TGTGCCAGCAGCTTAGAATTGGGGACAGGGATCAATCAGCCCCAGCATTTT
once,TRBJ2-5,-,TRBV7-2,15,CASSPRSRTQETQYF,TGTGCCAGCAGCCCCCGTTCCCGGACTCAAGAGACCCAGTACTTC
-,TRBJ1-5,-,TRBV28,16,CASSDFGRGSNQPQHF,TGTGCCAGCAGCGATTTCGGTCGGGGTAGCAATCAGCCCCAGCATTTT
-,TRBJ1-1,-,TRBV28,14,CASSPYHQLDGAFF,TGTGCCAGCAGCCCCTACCACCAACTAGATGGGGCTTTCTTT
-,TRBJ2-7,-,TRBV27,15,CASSRRTEMNYEQYF,TGTGCCAGCAGTCGCAGGACAGAAATGAACTACGAGCAGTACTTC
-,TRBJ2-2,-,TRBV5-1,15,CASSFQAGVVGELFF,TGCGCCAGCAGCTTCCAGGCCGGCGTGGTCGGGGAGCTGTTTTTT
-,TRBJ1-2,-,TRBV9,15,CASSPTGTENYGYTF,TGTGCCAGCAGCCCGACCGGGACCGAGAACTATGGCTACACCTTC
-,TRBJ2-7,-,TRBV5-1,13,CASSLGPRSEQYF,TGCGCCAGCAGCTTGGGACCCCGATCCGAGCAGTACTTC
-,TRBJ2-1,-,TRBV7-2,16,CASSSYGGNPDVEQFF,TGTGCCAGCAGCTCGTACGGCGGAAACCCCGACGTTGAGCAGTTCTTC
-,TRBJ2-1,-,TRBV28,16,CASSTRQGEHYNEQFF,TGTGCCAGCAGTACTCGCCAGGGCGAGCATTACAATGAGCAGTTCTTC
once,TRBJ2-3,-,TRBV9,14,CASSVPGSTDTQYF,TGTGCCAGCAGCGTTCCAGGTAGCACAGATACGCAGTATTTT
-,TRBJ2-5,-,TRBV20-1,10,CSARGETQYF,TGCAGTGCCAGGGGCGAGACCCAGTACTTC
-,TRBJ2-2,-,TRBV25-1,16,CASSALRRANTGELFF,TGTGCCAGCAGTGCCCTCAGGCGGGCGAACACCGGGGAGCTGTTTTTT
-,TRBJ2-7,TRBD2,TRBV5-1,14,CASSLESLAVEQYF,TGCGCCAGCAGCTTGGAATCGCTAGCGGTCGAGCAGTACTTC
few,TRBJ1-1,-,TRBV30,11,CAWIPNTEAFF,TGTGCCTGGATCCCAAACACTGAAGCTTTCTTT
-,TRBJ2-3,TRBD2,TRBV6-1,17,CASSVVPLAGVGDTQYF,TGTGCCAGCAGTGTGGTCCCCCTAGCGGGAGTGGGAGATACGCAGTATTTT
-,TRBJ2-1,-,TRBV30,11,CAWTQYNEQFF,TGTGCCTGGACCCAATACAATGAGCAGTTCTTC
-,TRBJ1-4,-,TRBV28,15,CASISGGATNEKLFF,TGTGCCAGCATTTCGGGCGGGGCAACTAATGAAAAACTGTTTTTT
-,TRBJ2-5,TRBD2,TRBV7-2,14,CASSLEVGRETQYF,TGTGCCAGCAGCTTAGAAGTCGGGAGGGAGACCCAGTACTTC
-,TRBJ2-1,-,TRBV15,15,CATSRETRASNEQFF,TGTGCCACCAGCAGAGAAACCCGGGCGAGCAATGAGCAGTTCTTC
-,TRBJ2-7,TRBD1,TRBV28,17,CASSFPLDRGSSYEQYF,TGTGCCAGCAGTTTCCCCCTCGACAGGGGAAGCTCCTACGAGCAGTACTTC
-,TRBJ1-5,-,TRBV7-9,17,CASSSGRGLAPNQPQHF,TGTGCCAGCAGCTCCGGAAGGGGCCTGGCCCCCAATCAGCCCCAGCATTTT
-,TRBJ2-1,-,TRBV5-1,15,CASSLVASPYNEQFF,TGCGCCAGCAGCTTGGTGGCTAGCCCCTACAATGAGCAGTTCTTC
once,TRBJ2-5,-,TRBV5-1,12,CASSLPSETQYF,TGCGCCAGCAGCTTGCCCTCAGAGACCCAGTACTTC